A selection of T cell receptor beta chains follows, all from one sample in a study of T cell responses to AZD1222 COVID-19 vaccine. Method: immunoSEQ multiplex PCR; TCRdb's copy keeps in-frame clones and lacks some. The data hold fewer than 200,000 clones, with over 85% observed a single time. The source was peripheral blood, collected on day 0 of AZD1222 vaccination. The receptor set was obtained from an adult in good health. CDR3s include the opening cysteine and the closing phenylalanine or tryptophan. The D gene is left open where the match is weak. Some rows mark clone size as missing; the rest say once, few, many or name a class of expanded clone.

few	TRBV6-2/TRBV6-3	NA	TRBJ1-5	CASSPTARSNQPQHF	TGTGCCAGCAGTCCAACAGCTCGGAGCAATCAGCCCCAGCATTTT
NA	TRBV9	NA	TRBJ1-3	CASSVWAGEGNTIYF	TGTGCCAGCAGCGTGTGGGCAGGGGAAGGAAACACCATATATTTT
NA	TRBV5-4	NA	TRBJ1-1	CASSLRSSNTEAFF	TGTGCCAGCAGCTTGAGGAGTTCGAACACTGAAGCTTTCTTT
NA	TRBV19	TRBD2	TRBJ2-1	CASSSGLAGGNNEQFF	TGTGCCAGTAGTTCGGGACTAGCGGGAGGGAACAATGAGCAGTTCTTC
NA	TRBV7-9	TRBD1	TRBJ1-5	CASSLGDSLSNQPQHF	TGTGCCAGCAGCTTAGGGGACAGCCTTAGCAATCAGCCCCAGCATTTT
NA	TRBV5-3	NA	TRBJ2-3	CARIPHRFKKTDTQYF	TGTGCCAGAATCCCCCATCGATTCAAAAAAACAGATACGCAGTATTTT
NA	TRBV30	NA	TRBJ1-2	CAWMGGYTF	TGTGCCTGGATGGGTGGCTACACCTTC
NA	TRBV19	NA	TRBJ1-4	CASSMMDSPNEKLFF	TGTGCCAGTAGTATGATGGACAGTCCGAATGAAAAACTGTTTTTT
NA	TRBV5-1	TRBD1	TRBJ1-4	CASSLTGGNEKLFF	TGCGCCAGCAGCTTGACAGGGGGGAATGAAAAACTGTTTTTT
NA	TRBV6-4	TRBD2	TRBJ2-3	CASSLTSGTADTQYF	TGTGCCAGCAGTTTGACTAGCGGGACCGCAGATACGCAGTATTTT
NA	TRBV5-1	NA	TRBJ2-5	CASSLEVQQETQYF	TGCGCCAGCAGCTTGGAGGTCCAACAAGAGACCCAGTACTTC
NA	TRBV14	TRBD2	TRBJ2-7	CASSQGRLAGAYEQYF	TGTGCCAGCAGCCAAGGTCGACTAGCGGGCGCCTACGAGCAGTACTTC
NA	TRBV6-4	NA	TRBJ1-2	CASSPSGRGAGYTF	TGTGCCAGCAGTCCTTCGGGGCGGGGCGCGGGCTACACCTTC
NA	TRBV12-3/TRBV12-4	NA	TRBJ1-1	CASSFGRTEAFF	TGTGCCAGCAGTTTCGGTAGAACTGAAGCTTTCTTT
once	TRBV18	NA	TRBJ2-4	CASSPTAWGDIQYF	TGTGCCAGCTCACCGACCGCGTGGGGTGACATTCAGTACTTC
NA	TRBV6-5	NA	TRBJ1-2	CASGSKVYGYTF	TGTGCCAGCGGGAGCAAAGTCTATGGCTACACCTTC
NA	TRBV4-3	NA	TRBJ2-1	CASSQWYSTYNEQFF	TGCGCCAGCAGCCAATGGTATTCTACCTACAATGAGCAGTTCTTC
NA	TRBV5-1	NA	TRBJ2-7	CASSLEGPRSYEQYF	TGCGCCAGCAGCTTGGAGGGTCCGCGGAGCTACGAGCAGTACTTC
NA	TRBV7-2	NA	TRBJ2-3	CASSSSSGRLRKDTQYF	TGTGCCAGCAGCTCCAGCTCGGGACGTCTAAGGAAGGATACGCAGTATTTT
NA	TRBV5-1	NA	TRBJ2-3	CASSLVGPRADTQYF	TGCGCCAGCAGCTTGGTGGGCCCGCGGGCAGATACGCAGTATTTT